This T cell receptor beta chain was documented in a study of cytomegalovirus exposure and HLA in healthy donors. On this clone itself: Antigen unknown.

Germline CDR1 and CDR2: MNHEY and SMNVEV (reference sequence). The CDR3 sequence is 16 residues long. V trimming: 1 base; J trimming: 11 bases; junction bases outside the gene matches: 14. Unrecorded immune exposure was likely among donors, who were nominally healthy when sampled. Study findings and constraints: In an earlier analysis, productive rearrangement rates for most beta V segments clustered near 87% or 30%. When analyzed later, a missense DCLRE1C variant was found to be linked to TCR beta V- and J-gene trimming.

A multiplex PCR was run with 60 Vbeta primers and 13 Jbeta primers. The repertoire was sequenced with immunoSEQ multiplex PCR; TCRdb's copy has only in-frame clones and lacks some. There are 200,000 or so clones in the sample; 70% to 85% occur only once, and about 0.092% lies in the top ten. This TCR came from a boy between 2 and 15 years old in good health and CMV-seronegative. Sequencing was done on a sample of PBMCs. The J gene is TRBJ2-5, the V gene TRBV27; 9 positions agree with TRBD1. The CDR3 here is CASSLLPGTGRVEQYF. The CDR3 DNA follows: TGTGCCAGCAGTTTATTGCCCGGGACAGGGCGGGTAGAGCAGTACTTC.